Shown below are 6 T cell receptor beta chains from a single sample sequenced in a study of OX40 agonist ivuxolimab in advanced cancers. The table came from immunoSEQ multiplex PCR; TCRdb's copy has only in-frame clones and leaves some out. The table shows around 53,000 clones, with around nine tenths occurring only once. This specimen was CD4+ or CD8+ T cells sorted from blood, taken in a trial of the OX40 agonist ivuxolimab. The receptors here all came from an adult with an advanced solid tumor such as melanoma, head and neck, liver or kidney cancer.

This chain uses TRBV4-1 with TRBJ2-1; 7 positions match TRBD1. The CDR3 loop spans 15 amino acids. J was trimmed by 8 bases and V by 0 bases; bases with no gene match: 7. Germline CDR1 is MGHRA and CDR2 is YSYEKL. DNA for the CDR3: TGCGCCAGCAGCCAAGAAGGGGGCCGCTGGGATGAGCAGTTCTTC. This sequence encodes CASSQEGGRWDEQFF.

Here the CDR3 DNA reads TGCGCCAGCAGTTCCCAAGGTCTAGCGGGAATAGGGGAGACCCAGTACTTC. Residues: CASSSQGLAGIGETQYF. The gene calls are TRBV5-1 and TRBJ2-5; 9 positions match TRBD2. This CDR3 has 17 amino acids. V dropped 5 bases and J dropped 5; count of bases not matched to a gene: 16. Per the germline V gene, CDR1 is SGHRS and CDR2 is YFSETQ.

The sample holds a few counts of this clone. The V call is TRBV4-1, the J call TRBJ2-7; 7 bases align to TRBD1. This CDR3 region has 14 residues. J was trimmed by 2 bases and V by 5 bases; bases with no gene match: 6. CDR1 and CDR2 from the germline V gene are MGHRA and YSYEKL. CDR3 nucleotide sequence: TGCGCCAGCAGCTACTTGACAGGGACCTACGAGCAGTACTTC. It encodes CASSYLTGTYEQYF.

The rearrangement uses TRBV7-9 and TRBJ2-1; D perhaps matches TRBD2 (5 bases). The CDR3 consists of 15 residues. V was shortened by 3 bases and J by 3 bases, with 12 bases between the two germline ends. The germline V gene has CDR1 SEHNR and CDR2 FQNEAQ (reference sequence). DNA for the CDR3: TGTGCCAGCAGCTTTGAACTAGTGGACTACAATGAGCAGTTCTTC. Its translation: CASSFELVDYNEQFF.

The CDR3 loop reads CASRTGTAYEQYF. For the CDR3, the DNA is TGTGCCAGCAGGACCGGGACTGCCTACGAGCAGTACTTC. The chain has TRBV11-2 and TRBJ2-7; D may be TRBD2 (6 bases). The CDR3 is made up of 13 amino acids. CDR1 and CDR2 from the germline V gene are SGHAT and FQNNGV. V lost 6 bases to trimming and J lost 2 bases, with 11 bases between them.

The CDR3 bases are TGTGCCAGCAGCTTCAGCACCTACGAGCAGTACTTC. Protein product: CASSFSTYEQYF. V gene TRBV7-2 combines with J gene TRBJ2-7; D call uncertain. The CDR3 totals 12 residues. Germline values: CDR1 SGHTA, CDR2 FQGNSA. Trimming took 3 bases from V and 2 from J, leaving 5 bases between them.